This T cell receptor (beta chain) appears in the sequencing data of a study of T cells in Graves' hyperthyroidism and ophthalmopathy. Study-level results: Most thyroid clonotypes with frequency above 0.001 were detected in blood. Ophthalmopathy could be told apart from stable hyperthyroidism with a 13 V-J model.

From RNA transcripts, TCR beta CDR3 regions were amplified. In the first-round RT-PCR of the TCR CDR3, the HTBI primer set was used. TCRdb analysed the multiplex PCR reads with MiXCR anew, one entry per CDR3 protein. The sample yields more than 350,000 distinct CDR3 sequences, around 15% seen once. This clonotype showed up many times. Antigen: not known. This CDR3 has 13 amino acids. CDR1 MDHEN and CDR2 SYDVKM come from the germline V gene. The V gene end was trimmed by 10 bases and the J gene end by 5 bases; junction bases not matched to a gene: 10. J is TRBJ2-7 and V is TRBV28, with 8 bases fitting TRBD1. Sequenced sample: blood. The sequence was collected from a woman aged 55-75 years with Graves' ophthalmopathy. CDR3 DNA sequence: TGTGCCACCTCGGACAGGGAGTCGGACGAGCAGTACTTC. It yields the protein CATSDRESDEQYF.